Listed below are T cell receptor beta chains from one sample, sequenced in a study of PD-1 blockade in classical Hodgkin lymphoma. The assay was immunoSEQ multiplex PCR, and TCRdb's table has in-frame clones only and misses some. The repertoire holds about 10,000 clones, with roughly 75% as singletons. The sequencing here drew on peripheral blood mononuclear cells (PBMCs), taken at baseline. These receptors all stem from a human donor with classical Hodgkin lymphoma. Both conserved end residues are part of each CDR3. D genes are given only for firm matches. Size tells how often a clone was seen (once, few, many) or the class of an expanded clone, and some rows leave it out.

v_call	j_call	d_call	clone_size	cdr3_length	cdr3_aa	cdr3_nt
TRBV15	TRBJ1-5	.	few	13	CATSRDQYQPQHF	TGTGCCACCAGCAGAGATCAATATCAGCCCCAGCATTTT
TRBV5-6	TRBJ2-7	TRBD1	.	14	CASSTYRGPYEQYF	TGTGCCAGCAGCACATACAGGGGGCCCTACGAGCAGTACTTC
TRBV7-9	TRBJ2-5	TRBD2	.	18	CASSLARSASGTPETQYF	TGTGCCAGCAGCTTAGCGCGGTCGGCTAGCGGGACCCCGGAGACCCAGTACTTC
TRBV6-1	TRBJ1-5	.	once	12	CASSESPQPQHF	TGTGCCAGCAGTGAATCTCCGCAGCCCCAGCATTTT
TRBV7-9	TRBJ1-2	.	once	14	CASGTGTTNYGYTF	TGTGCCAGCGGAACCGGGACAACTAACTATGGCTACACCTTC
TRBV2	TRBJ2-4	.	.	15	CASTKGVLEENIQYF	TGTGCCAGCACCAAGGGGGTGCTAGAGGAAAACATTCAGTACTTC
TRBV11-2	TRBJ1-3	.	few	13	CASSWGPGNTIYF	TGTGCCAGCAGCTGGGGGCCAGGAAACACCATATATTTT
TRBV9	TRBJ1-2	TRBD1	.	14	CASSAGQGKAGYTF	TGTGCCAGCAGCGCCGGACAGGGCAAGGCGGGCTACACCTTC
TRBV5-4	TRBJ2-3	TRBD2	.	17	CASSSKTSGSGTDTQYF	TGTGCCAGCAGCTCCAAGACTAGCGGGAGTGGGACAGATACGCAGTATTTT
TRBV6-6	TRBJ2-7	.	.	14	CASSYYSGPYEQYF	TGTGCCAGCAGTTACTACAGCGGCCCTTACGAGCAGTACTTC
TRBV5-1	TRBJ2-5	TRBD1	.	15	CASRGQGIRKETQYF	TGCGCCAGCCGCGGACAGGGGATAAGGAAAGAGACCCAGTACTTC
TRBV11-1	TRBJ2-6	.	.	17	CASSLFGGGPGANVLTF	TGTGCCAGCAGCTTATTTGGAGGGGGCCCTGGGGCCAACGTCCTGACTTTC
TRBV7-2	TRBJ1-4	.	few	15	CASSPFPATNEKLFF	TGTGCCAGCAGCCCCTTTCCCGCAACTAATGAAAAACTGTTTTTT
TRBV18	TRBJ1-1	TRBD1	.	16	CASSPTRTGLNTEAFF	TGTGCCAGCTCACCAACGAGGACAGGTTTGAACACTGAAGCTTTCTTT
TRBV10-3	TRBJ1-2	TRBD1	.	18	CAISESPTGTGAHYGYTF	TGTGCCATCAGTGAGTCCCCAACCGGGACAGGGGCCCACTATGGCTACACCTTC
TRBV6-5	TRBJ1-1	.	.	14	CASIEAAANTEAFF	TGTGCCAGCATTGAGGCGGCAGCGAACACTGAAGCTTTCTTT
TRBV7-3	TRBJ2-3	TRBD2	.	24	CASSLTATRLGGLARDTVTDTQYF	TGTGCCAGCAGCTTAACGGCGACGCGTTTAGGGGGACTAGCGAGGGATACGGTAACAGATACGCAGTATTTT
TRBV5-5	TRBJ2-7	TRBD1	.	15	CASSSVVTGGYEQYF	TGTGCCAGCAGCTCGGTGGTGACAGGGGGGTACGAGCAGTACTTC
TRBV7-2	TRBJ1-5	.	.	15	CASSVNRDSNQPQHF	TGTGCCAGCAGCGTAAACAGAGATAGCAATCAGCCCCAGCATTTT
TRBV5-1	TRBJ2-1	.	.	14	CASSVQRPNNEQFF	TGCGCCAGCAGCGTACAACGGCCCAACAATGAGCAGTTCTTC
TRBV6-1	TRBJ1-1	.	.	15	CASREPQAMNTEAFF	TGTGCCAGCAGGGAACCCCAGGCTATGAACACTGAAGCTTTCTTT
TRBV2	TRBJ2-5	TRBD2	.	15	CASSFGGGNQETQYF	TGTGCCAGCTCCTTCGGCGGGGGGAATCAAGAGACCCAGTACTTC
TRBV7-2	TRBJ2-7	.	.	13	CASSSRQIHQQYF	TGTGCCAGCAGCAGCCGACAAATCCACCAGCAGTACTTC
TRBV5-5	TRBJ1-1	.	.	19	CASSARFSLGSIGSTEAFF	TGTGCCAGCAGCGCACGTTTCTCATTGGGGAGTATTGGGAGCACTGAAGCTTTCTTT
TRBV29-1	TRBJ2-1	.	.	14	CSVERSSSYNEQFF	TGCAGCGTTGAGAGAAGCAGCTCCTACAATGAGCAGTTCTTC
TRBV5-6	TRBJ1-5	.	.	15	CASSLFREPFQPQHF	TGTGCCAGCAGCTTATTCAGGGAACCATTTCAGCCCCAGCATTTT
TRBV7-6	TRBJ2-7	TRBD1	few	16	CASSPTGTVNSYEQYF	TGTGCCAGCAGTCCCACCGGGACAGTAAACTCCTACGAGCAGTACTTC
TRBV7-2	TRBJ2-1	.	.	17	CASSSFIAGTPYNEQFF	TGTGCCAGCAGCTCCTTTATCGCAGGGACCCCCTACAATGAGCAGTTCTTC
TRBV7-2	TRBJ1-2	.	few	12	CASSQQRYGYTF	TGTGCCAGCAGCCAACAGCGCTATGGCTACACCTTC
TRBV30	TRBJ2-3	.	.	13	CAWSVGGTDTQYF	TGTGCCTGGAGTGTAGGCGGCACAGATACGCAGTATTTT
TRBV4-3	TRBJ1-2	TRBD1	.	15	CASALGTEKYYGYTF	TGCGCCAGCGCACTCGGGACAGAGAAATACTATGGCTACACCTTC
TRBV18	TRBJ1-3	.	.	16	CASSPDSAATGNTIYF	TGTGCCAGCTCACCCGATAGCGCGGCTACTGGAAACACCATATATTTT
TRBV7-2	TRBJ2-7	TRBD1	.	16	CASSPTGTVNSYEQYF	TGTGCCAGCAGCCCCACCGGGACAGTGAACTCCTACGAGCAGTACTTC
TRBV6-6	TRBJ1-1	.	.	13	CASSYGQISEAFF	TGTGCCAGCAGTTACGGACAGATATCTGAAGCTTTCTTT
TRBV4-3	TRBJ2-1	TRBD2	.	16	CASSQDWAGAGNEQFF	TGCGCCAGCAGCCAAGATTGGGCGGGAGCTGGCAATGAGCAGTTCTTC
TRBV10-3	TRBJ2-6	.	once	13	CAISAVGANVLTF	TGTGCCATCAGTGCGGTCGGGGCCAACGTCCTGACTTTC
TRBV6-1	TRBJ1-1	TRBD1	.	13	CASSEQGGGAAFF	TGTGCCAGCAGTGAGCAGGGGGGTGGGGCAGCTTTCTTT
TRBV7-3	TRBJ2-6	.	.	14	CASSQNSGANVLTF	TGTGCCAGCAGCCAGAATTCTGGGGCCAACGTCCTGACTTTC
TRBV5-6	TRBJ1-1	.	.	14	CASSLEVSFTEAFF	TGTGCCAGCAGCTTGGAGGTCAGCTTCACTGAAGCTTTCTTT
TRBV4-1	TRBJ2-7	.	.	13	CASSHEQGYEQYF	TGCGCCAGCAGCCATGAACAGGGCTACGAGCAGTACTTC
TRBV7-9	TRBJ2-1	.	.	13	CASSLAGSLEQFF	TGTGCCAGCAGCTTAGCGGGTTCTTTGGAGCAGTTCTTC
TRBV7-8	TRBJ1-5	.	.	12	CASSLANQPQHF	TGTGCCAGCAGCTTGGCAAATCAGCCCCAGCATTTT
TRBV19	TRBJ1-2	.	.	13	CASNPTGTYGYTF	TGTGCCAGTAATCCAACAGGGACATATGGCTACACCTTC
TRBV7-6	TRBJ2-2	TRBD2	few	15	CASSLGLAQTGELFF	TGTGCCAGCAGCCTTGGACTAGCTCAGACCGGGGAGCTGTTTTTT
TRBV7-3	TRBJ2-7	TRBD1	.	12	CASLKGGGEQYF	TGTGCCAGCCTAAAAGGGGGCGGCGAGCAGTACTTC
TRBV2	TRBJ1-4	TRBD1	.	14	CASRTQGAGEKLFF	TGTGCCAGCAGAACACAGGGGGCTGGTGAAAAACTGTTTTTT